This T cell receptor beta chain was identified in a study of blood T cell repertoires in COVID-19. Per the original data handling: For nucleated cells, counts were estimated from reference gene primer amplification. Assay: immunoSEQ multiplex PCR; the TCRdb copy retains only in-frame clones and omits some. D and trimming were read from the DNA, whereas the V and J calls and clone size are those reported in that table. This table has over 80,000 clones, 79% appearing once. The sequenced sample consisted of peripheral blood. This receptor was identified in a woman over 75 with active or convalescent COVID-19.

CDR3 DNA sequence: TGCGCCAGCAGCCAAGCGGGCTCTAGCGGGATCACCTACAATGAGCAGTTCTTC. It encodes CASSQAGSSGITYNEQFF. The V gene is TRBV4-1, the J gene TRBJ2-1, with TRBD2 identical over 9 bases. Germline loops: CDR1 MGHRA, CDR2 YSYEKL. The CDR3 totals 18 residues. Losses at the gene ends were 1 base for V and 2 bases for J; bases not matched to a gene: 9.